This T cell receptor beta chain is from a study of cytomegalovirus exposure and HLA in healthy donors. Germline loops: CDR1 SGHRS, CDR2 YFSETQ. CDR3 size: 14 residues. V lost 5 bases and J lost 2; bases outside the gene matches: 7. TCRdb's table, derived via immunoSEQ multiplex PCR, lists solely in-frame clones and lacks some. The profile shows roughly 130,000 clones, 88% of them singletons. The sequence was collected from a man aged 25-45 years in good health and CMV-seronegative. The chain employs TRBV5-1 and TRBJ2-7; TRBD1 agrees at 7 bases. Sequences were obtained from PBMCs. CDR3 region: CASRPGTDPYEQYF. The CDR3 bases are TGCGCCAGCAGGCCCGGGACAGACCCCTACGAGCAGTACTTC.